Following are 21 T cell receptor beta chains from one sample sequenced in a study of PD-L1 blockade in urothelial cancer (dated by TCRdb to about 2017). Reading the label with the study, this specimen's time point is: pretreatment peripheral blood. Library preparation used the immunoSEQ multiplex PCR assay. TCRdb's version of the immuneACCESS table is confined to in-frame rearrangements and falls short of the full clone set. An unresolved V gene accounts for under half of the shortfall where checked; the remainder is of unknown origin. Here the sample has about 88,000 clones; roughly nine tenths occur a single time. Jointly, the top ten make up more than 0.85% of the sample. Sample: PBMCs, taken around atezolizumab (anti-PD-L1) treatment. The receptors stem from an elderly woman with urothelial cancer.

The rearrangement joins TRBV5-5 to TRBJ2-3; TRBD2 aligns across 8 bases. The CDR3 length is 15 residues. The V and J ends lost 6 bases and 11 bases, in that order; junction bases with no gene match: 17. The germline V gene has CDR1 SGHKS and CDR2 YYEKEE (reference sequence). The CDR3 spells CASTTAGVPVGGQYF. The CDR3 DNA reads TGTGCCAGCACCACAGCGGGAGTCCCCGTGGGGGGGCAGTATTTT.

This clone was seen a handful of times. The chain carries TRBV28 and TRBJ2-7, with 11 bases identical to TRBD2. V lost 8 bases, J lost 1 base, and 10 bases stayed unmatched. Per germline, CDR1 MDHEN and CDR2 SYDVKM. CDR3 length: 16 amino acids. CDR3 nucleotide sequence: TGTGCCAGCCAAGAACTAGCGGGAGTACTATCCTACGAGCAGTACTTC. It yields the protein CASQELAGVLSYEQYF.

V gene TRBV6-1 combines with J gene TRBJ1-1; the D is unclear. The CDR3 runs 12 residues. Per the germline V gene, CDR1 is MNHNS and CDR2 is SASEGT. V lost 4 bases to trimming and J lost 1 base, with 4 bases between them. The CDR3 DNA reads TGTGCCAGCAGTGCGAGGAACACTGAAGCTTTCTTT. Translating gives CASSARNTEAFF.

This chain uses TRBV6-4 with TRBJ1-1, with 7 nucleotides matching TRBD1. The germline gives CDR1 MRHNA, CDR2 SNTAGT. The junction had 11 bases not matched to a gene; V was cut back by 4 bases and J by 3 bases. This CDR3 is 16 amino acids long. This chain's CDR3 is CASSVSGTASHTEAFF. The CDR3 DNA is TGTGCCAGCAGTGTATCCGGGACAGCCAGTCACACTGAAGCTTTCTTT.

This rearrangement joins TRBV9 to TRBJ1-4; possible D gene TRBD1, 5 bases. CDR1 SGDLS and CDR2 YYNGEE come from the germline V gene. The V and J ends lost 0 bases and 7 bases respectively, with 16 bases between them. This CDR3 is built from 16 residues. CDR3 coding DNA: TGTGCCAGCAGCGTAGATCGGGCAGGGCAAGGTGAAAAACTGTTTTTT. Translated: CASSVDRAGQGEKLFF. Combining the CDR3 with reference TRBV9 and TRBJ1-4 gives the whole variable domain DSGVTQTPKHLITATGQRVTLRCSPRSGDLSVYWYQQSLDQGLQFLIQYYNGEERAKGNILERFSAQQFPDLHSELNLSSLELGDSALYFCASSVDRAGQGEKLFFGSGTQLSVL.

CDR3 coding DNA: TGTGCCAGCAGGCCTCAGGGGGTGACAGGAAACACCATATATTTT. Its translation: CASRPQGVTGNTIYF. This chain connects TRBV28 to TRBJ1-3; TRBD1 agrees at 7 bases. V lost 6 bases, J lost 4 bases, and 9 bases stayed unmatched. CDR1 and CDR2 from the germline V gene are MDHEN and SYDVKM. The CDR3 runs 15 residues.

The chain combines TRBV5-1 with TRBJ2-1; 9 bases are shared with TRBD2. This CDR3 comprises 15 residues. V shed 5 bases and J 9 bases; nucleotides not matched to a gene: 12. Germline CDR1 reads SGHRS; CDR2 reads YFSETQ. The DNA for the CDR3 is TGCGCCAGCAGTCCCGGAGGGGGGCGGGAGGGTGAGCAGTTCTTC. This gives the protein CASSPGGGREGEQFF. The variable domain in full, with the rest retrieved from reference TRBV5-1 and TRBJ2-1, is KAGVTQTPRYLIKTRGQQVTLSCSPISGHRSVSWYQQTPGQGLQFLFEYFSETQRNKGNFPGRFSGRQFSNSRSEMNVSTLELGDSALYLCASSPGGGREGEQFFGPGTRLTVL.

V usage is TRBV27 and J usage is TRBJ2-2; TRBD1 agrees at 8 bases. Germline loops: CDR1 MNHEY, CDR2 SMNVEV (reference sequence). Trimming took 8 bases from V and 7 from J; bases not matched to a gene: 9. The CDR3 is made up of 14 amino acids. This CDR3 reads CASSRTGIDGELFF. The CDR3 bases are TGTGCCAGCTCCAGGACAGGGATTGACGGGGAGCTGTTTTTT.

The chain recombines TRBV5-1 with TRBJ2-3, with TRBD2 matching 7 bases. The CDR3 runs to 17 residues. CDR1 and CDR2 (germline): SGHRS, YFSETQ. Unmatched junction bases numbered 7, after V lost 0 bases and J lost 0 bases. For the CDR3, the DNA is TGCGCCAGCAGCTTGGGGCTTTTGGGAGGGAGCACAGATACGCAGTATTTT. It yields the protein CASSLGLLGGSTDTQYF.

V usage is TRBV23-1 and J usage is TRBJ1-4, with D possibly being TRBD1 (6 bases). TRBV23-1 is known as an ORF, though its function is uncertain. CDR3 length equals 15 residues. V lost 10 bases, J lost 3 bases, and 18 bases lay in between. The chain's CDR3 is CANPAQGAANEKLFF. In nucleotides, the CDR3 is TGCGCCAATCCTGCACAGGGAGCCGCTAATGAAAAACTGTTTTTT.

V and J are TRBV27 and TRBJ1-1; 11 bases agree with TRBD1. Germline CDR1 is MNHEY and CDR2 is SMNVEV (reference sequence). The CDR3 loop spans 19 amino acids. Trimming took 6 bases from V and 2 from J; bases not matched to a gene: 17. The CDR3 DNA follows: TGTGCCAGCAGCCTTTATTTGGACAGGGGGCTCATCGGAAACACTGAAGCTTTCTTT. Its translation is CASSLYLDRGLIGNTEAFF.

J is TRBJ2-5 and V is TRBV14; TRBD2 matches at 15 bases. From germline, CDR1 is SGHDN and CDR2 FVKESK. The CDR3 runs 18 residues. V lost 1 base to trimming and J lost 4 bases; unmatched junction nucleotides: 7. The CDR3 DNA sequence: TGTGCCAGCAGCCAAGGGTGGACTAGCGGGAGGGCCGGAGAGACCCAGTACTTC. This encodes CASSQGWTSGRAGETQYF.

The chain has TRBV28 and TRBJ2-1, with 8 bases identical to TRBD2. The length of the CDR3 is 14 residues. Germline assignment: CDR1 MDHEN and CDR2 SYDVKM. After removal of 7 bases from V and 6 bases from J, the junction contained 8 bases not matched to a gene. The CDR3 protein is CASTGGVAVNEQFF. In DNA form, the CDR3 reads TGTGCCAGCACGGGAGGGGTAGCTGTCAATGAGCAGTTCTTC.

The chain recombines TRBV18 with TRBJ1-3, with D possibly being TRBD1 (5 bases). This CDR3 spans 14 amino acids. Between the trimmed V and J ends, which lost 5 bases and 2 bases, there was a span of 10 bases. Germline CDR1 and CDR2: KGHSH and LQKENI. The CDR3 loop reads CASSKAGTGNTIYF. The CDR3 region has the DNA TGTGCCAGCTCAAAGGCAGGGACTGGAAACACCATATATTTT.

This chain links TRBV6-6 with TRBJ1-1, with 9 bases identical to TRBD1. J lost 1 base, V lost 7 bases, and 10 bases had no gene match. From germline, CDR1 is MNHNY and CDR2 SVGAGI (reference sequence). This CDR3 spans 16 amino acids. DNA of the CDR3: TGTGCCAGCACCCATGGGGCGACAGGGGGGAACACTGAAGCTTTCTTT. This translates into CASTHGATGGNTEAFF.

The chain employs TRBV5-1 and TRBJ2-2; 8 nucleotides line up with TRBD1. Germline V gene lookup returns CDR1 SGHRS and CDR2 YFSETQ. Trimming took 0 bases from V and 1 from J; bases not matched to a gene: 2. The CDR3 covers 16 residues. CDR3 residues: CASSLGGQGNTGELFF. The CDR3 DNA is TGCGCCAGCAGCTTGGGAGGACAGGGGAACACCGGGGAGCTGTTTTTT. The variable domain in full, with the rest retrieved from reference TRBV5-1 and TRBJ2-2, is KAGVTQTPRYLIKTRGQQVTLSCSPISGHRSVSWYQQTPGQGLQFLFEYFSETQRNKGNFPGRFSGRQFSNSRSEMNVSTLELGDSALYLCASSLGGQGNTGELFFGEGSRLTVL.

This sequence joins TRBV14 and TRBJ2-3, with 9 bases matching TRBD1. V trimming: 3 bases; J trimming: 6 bases; junction bases outside the gene matches: 1. This CDR3 contains 13 residues. Germline CDR1 and CDR2: SGHDN and FVKESK. This CDR3 is CASSQDRGDTQYF. The CDR3 DNA reads as TGTGCCAGCAGCCAGGACAGGGGCGATACGCAGTATTTT.

This chain uses TRBV2 with TRBJ1-1, with TRBD1 identical over 7 bases. From germline, CDR1 is SNHLY and CDR2 FYNNEI. V was pared by 8 bases and J by 3 bases, with 9 bases of the junction left unmatched. The CDR3 runs to 14 residues. CDR3 loop: CASLTGTWDTEAFF. For the CDR3, the DNA is TGTGCCAGCCTGACAGGGACGTGGGACACTGAAGCTTTCTTT. Full variable domain (remainder filled in from reference TRBV2 and TRBJ1-1): EPEVTQTPSHQVTQMGQEVILRCVPISNHLYFYWYRQILGQKVEFLVSFYNNEISEKSEIFDDQFSVERPDGSNFTLKIRSTKLEDSAMYFCASLTGTWDTEAFFGQGTRLTVV.

In this sample, this clone turned up once. The chain carries TRBV30 and TRBJ2-3, with a tentative D call TRBD2 (6 bases). The CDR3 contains 15 residues. Germline CDR1 and CDR2: GTSNPN and SVGIG (reference sequence). V was shortened by 5 bases and J by 0 bases, with 15 bases between the two germline ends. CDR3 sequence reads: CAWGSLAGSTDTQYF. The CDR3 nucleotides are TGTGCCTGGGGATCACTAGCAGGAAGCACAGATACGCAGTATTTT.

The CDR3 nucleotides read TGTGCCACCAGCAGAGACAGGGGGCCTCAGCCCCAGCATTTT. This encodes CATSRDRGPQPQHF. The V gene is TRBV15, the J gene TRBJ1-5, with 8 bases aligning to TRBD1. This CDR3 is 14 amino acids long. V lost 0 bases and J lost 6; bases outside the gene matches: 1. Per the germline V gene, CDR1 is LNHNV and CDR2 is YYDKDF (reference sequence).

The chain uses TRBV27 and TRBJ1-5; maybe TRBD1 (5 bases). The CDR3 runs to 14 residues. V shed 7 bases and J shed 4 bases, with 14 bases lying between them. From germline, CDR1 is MNHEY and CDR2 SMNVEV (reference sequence). The CDR3 region is CASNPTVDNQPQHF. The CDR3 region has the DNA TGTGCCAGCAACCCGACAGTAGATAATCAGCCCCAGCATTTT.